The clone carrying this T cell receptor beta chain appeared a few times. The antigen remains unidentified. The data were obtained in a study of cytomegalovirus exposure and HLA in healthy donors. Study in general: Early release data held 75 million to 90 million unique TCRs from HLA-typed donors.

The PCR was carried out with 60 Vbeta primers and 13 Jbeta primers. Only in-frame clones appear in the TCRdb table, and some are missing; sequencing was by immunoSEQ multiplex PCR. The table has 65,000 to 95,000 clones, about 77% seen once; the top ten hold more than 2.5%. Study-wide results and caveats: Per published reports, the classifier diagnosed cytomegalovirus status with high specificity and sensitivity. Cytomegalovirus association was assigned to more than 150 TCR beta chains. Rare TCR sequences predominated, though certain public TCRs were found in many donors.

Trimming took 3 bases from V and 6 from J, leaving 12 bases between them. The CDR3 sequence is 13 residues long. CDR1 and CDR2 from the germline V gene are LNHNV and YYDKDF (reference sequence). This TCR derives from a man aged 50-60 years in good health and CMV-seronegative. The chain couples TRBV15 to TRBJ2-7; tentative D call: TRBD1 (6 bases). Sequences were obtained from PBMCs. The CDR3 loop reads CATSRGTRREQYF. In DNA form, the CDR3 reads TGTGCCACCAGCAGGGGGACAAGGCGCGAGCAGTACTTC.